These T cell receptor beta chains were read from a single sample in a study of OX40 agonist ivuxolimab in advanced cancers. TCRdb's table, derived via immunoSEQ multiplex PCR, lists solely in-frame clones and lacks some. The sample contains under 100,000 clones, more than 80% of which appear only once. Sequencing used CD4+ or CD8+ T cells sorted from blood, obtained in a trial of the OX40 agonist ivuxolimab. Receptors originate from an adult with an advanced solid tumor such as melanoma, head and neck, liver or kidney cancer. The CDR3 runs from the conserved cysteine through the conserved F or W. D genes are given only for firm matches. Only some rows state a clone size, as once, few, many or a class for expanded clones.

15 . TRBJ2-1 . TRBV10-3 TGTGCCATCAGTGAAATAATAGTTGCCAGCAATGAGCAGTTCTTC CAISEIIVASNEQFF
14 . TRBJ2-7 TRBD2 TRBV7-2 TGTGCCAGCAGCTTCGGGAGGAGCTCCTACGAGCAGTACTTC CASSFGRSSYEQYF
11 . TRBJ2-3 . TRBV20-1 TGCAGTGCTTCCGGTGGAGATACGCAGTATTTT CSASGGDTQYF
12 . TRBJ1-2 . TRBV5-3 TGTGCCAGCAGCTTGTCTCCCTATGGCTACACCTTC CASSLSPYGYTF
13 . TRBJ1-2 . TRBV6-1 TGTGCCAGCAGTGAAGTAGAGGGCGGCGGCTACACCTTC CASSEVEGGGYTF
13 . TRBJ2-7 . TRBV28 TGTGCCAGCATAGCCTTGCCTACCTACGAGCAGTACTTC CASIALPTYEQYF
14 . TRBJ2-3 TRBD2 TRBV10-3 TGTGCCATCAGGGCTGGAGCGGGAGACGATACGCAGTATTTT CAIRAGAGDDTQYF
14 . TRBJ2-7 TRBD1 TRBV6-6 TGTGCCAGCAGTCTTGACAGGGGTACCTACGAGCAGTACTTC CASSLDRGTYEQYF
15 . TRBJ1-2 TRBD1 TRBV18 TGTGCCAGCTCACCTATCCAGGGGGCCTCGGATGGCTACACCTTC CASSPIQGASDGYTF
16 once TRBJ2-7 TRBD2 TRBV16 TGTGCCAGCAGCCAATCGACTAGCGCTTTCTCCTACGAGCAGTACTTC CASSQSTSAFSYEQYF
14 . TRBJ2-3 . TRBV2 TGTGCCAGCAGACAGGGAGGAGGCACAGATACGCAGTATTTT CASRQGGGTDTQYF
14 . TRBJ2-5 . TRBV6-6 TGTGCCAGCAGTTATAGCTCCTCATGGGAGACCCAGTACTTC CASSYSSSWETQYF
13 . TRBJ2-1 . TRBV18 TGTGCCAGCTCACCACCCACCTACAATGAGCAGTTCTTC CASSPPTYNEQFF
10 . TRBJ2-1 . TRBV2 TGTGCCAGCAGTGAATGGGAGCAGTTCTTC CASSEWEQFF
16 . TRBJ1-5 . TRBV6-5 TGTGCCAGCAGTTCGACTGGAGGGACAATGGGTCAGCCCCAGCATTTT CASSSTGGTMGQPQHF
12 . TRBJ1-2 . TRBV28 TGTGCCAGCAGTTTAGGGAGCCTTGGCTACACCTTC CASSLGSLGYTF
17 . TRBJ2-5 . TRBV23-1 TGCGCCAGCAGTCAACCAGCGTCCAGACAAATCCAAGAGACCCAGTACTTC CASSQPASRQIQETQYF
15 . TRBJ2-2 . TRBV28 TGTGCCAGCAGTTCCTGGACAGAGAACACCGGGGAGCTGTTTTTT CASSSWTENTGELFF
16 . TRBJ1-3 . TRBV4-1 TGCGCCAGCAGCCAGGCCGGACGGTTCTCTGGAAACACCATATATTTT CASSQAGRFSGNTIYF
16 once TRBJ1-2 . TRBV5-6 TGTGCCAGCAGCCGAGCGGGGGGGAGGCAGGACTATGGCTACACCTTC CASSRAGGRQDYGYTF
17 . TRBJ1-3 TRBD1 TRBV4-1 TGCGCCAGCAGCCAAGCCATCGGGACAGGGCTTGGAAACACCATATATTTT CASSQAIGTGLGNTIYF
14 . TRBJ1-6 . TRBV7-9 TGTGCCACCCGCTTTAGTTCCTATAATTCACCCCTCCACTTT CATRFSSYNSPLHF
13 few TRBJ2-5 TRBD2 TRBV7-6 TGTGCCAGCACGCAGGGAGGGCAAGAGACCCAGTACTTC CASTQGGQETQYF
15 . TRBJ2-4 . TRBV18 TGTGCCAGCTCACCCCAATTCCAGGGGGGAAACATTCAGTACTTC CASSPQFQGGNIQYF
11 . TRBJ1-1 . TRBV6-5 TGTGCCAGCAGTTCGGTTGCCGAAGCTTTCTTT CASSSVAEAFF
16 once TRBJ2-7 TRBD1 TRBV19 TGTGCCAGTAGTATAGATCATGGGACAGGGGTCGACGAGCAGTACTTC CASSIDHGTGVDEQYF
14 . TRBJ2-7 . TRBV2 TGTGCCAGAGAACGGGACCACTTCTCCTACGAGCAGTACTTC CARERDHFSYEQYF
13 few TRBJ1-2 TRBD1 TRBV10-3 TGTGCCATCAGTGTGCAGGGGGACTATGGCTACACCTTC CAISVQGDYGYTF
15 . TRBJ1-3 . TRBV5-6 TGTGCCAGCAGGGGATACTGGAGCTCTGGAAACACCATATATTTT CASRGYWSSGNTIYF
16 . TRBJ2-3 TRBD2 TRBV6-1 TGTGCCAGCAGTGAAAGGAGCGGGGTGAGCCCAGATACGCAGTATTTT CASSERSGVSPDTQYF
14 . TRBJ2-7 TRBD2 TRBV29-1 TGCAGCGTTGACCCCCGGGGGGGGGAAGACGAGCAGTACTTC CSVDPRGGEDEQYF
15 once TRBJ2-1 TRBD1 TRBV28 TGTGCCAGCAGTGCCCCCGGGACAGGGGGCACGGAGCAGTTCTTC CASSAPGTGGTEQFF
15 . TRBJ1-1 . TRBV5-1 TGCGCCAGCAGTCGTCAGGTCTCCCTGGACACTGAAGCTTTCTTT CASSRQVSLDTEAFF
13 . TRBJ1-1 . TRBV7-2 TGTGCCAGCAGCCCCTCCGTGGACACTGAAGCTTTCTTT CASSPSVDTEAFF
13 . TRBJ2-2 . TRBV5-1 TGCGCCAGCAGCCGAGGGGACACCGGGGAGCTGTTTTTT CASSRGDTGELFF
12 . TRBJ2-3 . TRBV5-5 TGTGCCAGCAGCTCTCGGTCAGATACGCAGTATTTT CASSSRSDTQYF
16 . TRBJ2-1 TRBD2 TRBV9 TGTGCCAGCAGCGCCTGGCTAGCGGGAGGTAACAATGAGCAGTTCTTC CASSAWLAGGNNEQFF
15 . TRBJ2-7 TRBD2 TRBV7-2 TGTGCCAGCAGCTTAATTCCCGGACTAGCCCACGAGCAGTACTTC CASSLIPGLAHEQYF
18 . TRBJ1-3 . TRBV5-6 TGTGCCAGCAGCTTGTCGAGGGGTAGAGGGGATTATGGAAACACCATATATTTT CASSLSRGRGDYGNTIYF
13 once TRBJ2-5 . TRBV29-1 TGCAGCGTGGTCCGCGTAGGAGGAGAGACCCAGTACTTC CSVVRVGGETQYF